The source of this TCR beta chain is a study of T-cell reconstitution after alpha-beta-depleted transplantation in children. Preparation of the TCRbeta library involved a method that used unique molecular identifiers. TCRdb itself ran the PCR reads through MiXCR, one entry per CDR3 protein. The sample has approximately 210,000 distinct CDR3 sequences, about 14% seen once. About this clonotype itself: One end of the junction is discordant with germline, which a read error may explain.

Germline CDR1 and CDR2: SGHKS and YYEKEE (reference sequence). The CDR3 extends over 13 amino acids. V gene TRBV5-5 combines with J gene TRBJ2-1; possibly TRBD2 for D (5 bases). The source was PBMCs from the stem cell graft donor, collected from the stem cell graft. The TCR sequence derives from a human donor who donated a stem cell graft to a child with acute lymphoblastic leukemia. The CDR3 reads CASRRERAPFKVF. The CDR3, as DNA: TGTGCCAGCAGGAGGGAACGGGCCCCCTTTAAAGTCTTC.